Given below is one T cell receptor beta chain in context. Its target is not known. Naivety among CD8 cells was defined by CD45RO negativity and positive CCR7 selection, thereby excluding terminally differentiated effector memory CD45RA+ cells. Donors were Caucasian adults residing in Nashville, Tennessee, USA. For each subset, genomic DNA was distributed in equal portions over several immunoSEQ plates. The table came from immunoSEQ multiplex PCR; TCRdb's copy has only in-frame clones and leaves some out. The table has around 2,100,000 clones, about 94% seen once. The entry originates in a study of shared clonotypes between healthy human individuals. Study-level points and caveats: Generation probability values for non-shared clonotypes were lower than those for clonotypes shared by all four donors. On the whole, naive subsets had larger estimated richness than memory subsets had.

What was sequenced was naive CD8+ T cells sorted from blood. The receptor was isolated from a man between 18 and 35 years old in good health.

The CDR3 reads CASSLQGWAGYTF. For the CDR3, the DNA is TGTGCCAGCAGTTTACAGGGTTGGGCTGGCTACACCTTC. The chain carries TRBV28 and TRBJ1-2, with D maybe TRBD1 (5 bases). Germline V gives CDR1 MDHEN, CDR2 SYDVKM. Trimming stripped 2 bases from V and 7 bases from J, with 11 bases between. There are 13 residues in the CDR3.